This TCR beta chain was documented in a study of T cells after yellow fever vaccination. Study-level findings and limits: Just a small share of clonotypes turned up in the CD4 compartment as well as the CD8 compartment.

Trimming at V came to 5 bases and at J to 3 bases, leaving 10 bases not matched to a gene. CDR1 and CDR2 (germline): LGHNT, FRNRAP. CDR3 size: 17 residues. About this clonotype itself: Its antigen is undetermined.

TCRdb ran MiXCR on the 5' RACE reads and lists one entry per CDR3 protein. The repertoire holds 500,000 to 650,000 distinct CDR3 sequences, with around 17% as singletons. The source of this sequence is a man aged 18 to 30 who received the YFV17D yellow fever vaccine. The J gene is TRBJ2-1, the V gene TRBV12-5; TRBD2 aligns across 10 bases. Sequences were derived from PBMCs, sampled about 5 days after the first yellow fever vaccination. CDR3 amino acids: CASGPSGGPLIYNEQFF. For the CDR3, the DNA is TGTGCTAGTGGTCCTAGCGGGGGACCCCTCATCTACAATGAGCAGTTCTTC.